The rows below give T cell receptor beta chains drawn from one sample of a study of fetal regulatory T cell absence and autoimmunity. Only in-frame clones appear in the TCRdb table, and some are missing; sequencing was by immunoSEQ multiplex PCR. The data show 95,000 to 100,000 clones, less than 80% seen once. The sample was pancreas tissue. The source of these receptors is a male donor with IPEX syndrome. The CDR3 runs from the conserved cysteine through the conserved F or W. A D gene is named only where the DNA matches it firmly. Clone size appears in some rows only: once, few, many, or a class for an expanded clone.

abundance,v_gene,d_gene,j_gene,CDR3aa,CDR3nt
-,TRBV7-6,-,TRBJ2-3,CASSRSAVDTQYF,TGTGCCAGCAGCCGTAGCGCGGTAGATACGCAGTATTTT
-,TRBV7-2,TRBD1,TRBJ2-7,CASSWTGGYEQYF,TGTGCCAGCAGCTGGACAGGGGGCTACGAGCAGTACTTC
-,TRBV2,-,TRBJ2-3,CASSDRLALSTDTQYF,TGTGCCAGCAGTGATAGGTTAGCCCTTAGCACAGATACGCAGTATTTT
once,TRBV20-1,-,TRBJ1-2,CSARTNYGYTF,TGCAGTGCTAGGACTAACTATGGCTACACCTTC
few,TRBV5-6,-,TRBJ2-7,CASSFGGSTYEQYF,TGTGCCAGCAGCTTTGGAGGAAGCACCTACGAGCAGTACTTC
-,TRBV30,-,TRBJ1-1,CSALEGPNTEAFF,TGTTCCGCTCTAGAGGGACCAAACACTGAAGCTTTCTTT
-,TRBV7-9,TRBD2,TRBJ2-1,CASSGTGTSGRAYEQFF,TGTGCCAGCAGTGGTACCGGGACTAGCGGGAGGGCCTATGAGCAGTTCTTC
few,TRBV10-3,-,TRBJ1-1,CAIRSRTGRTEAFF,TGTGCCATCAGGTCGAGAACAGGCCGAACTGAAGCTTTCTTT
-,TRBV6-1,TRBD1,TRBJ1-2,CASRQGYGYTF,TGTGCCAGTCGACAGGGCTATGGCTACACCTTC
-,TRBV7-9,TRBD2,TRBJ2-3,CASSFLGGGPDTQYF,TGTGCCAGCAGCTTTTTAGGCGGGGGACCAGATACGCAGTATTTT
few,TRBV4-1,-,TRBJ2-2,CASSLIGRPGELFF,TGCGCCAGCAGCCTTATTGGGAGACCGGGGGAGCTGTTTTTT
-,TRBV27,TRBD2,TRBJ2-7,CASSLSASGGLYEQYF,TGTGCCAGCAGTTTATCAGCCAGCGGGGGACTCTACGAGCAGTACTTC
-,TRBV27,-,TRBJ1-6,CASSLWPDSPLHF,TGTGCCAGCAGTTTATGGCCTGATTCACCCCTCCACTTT